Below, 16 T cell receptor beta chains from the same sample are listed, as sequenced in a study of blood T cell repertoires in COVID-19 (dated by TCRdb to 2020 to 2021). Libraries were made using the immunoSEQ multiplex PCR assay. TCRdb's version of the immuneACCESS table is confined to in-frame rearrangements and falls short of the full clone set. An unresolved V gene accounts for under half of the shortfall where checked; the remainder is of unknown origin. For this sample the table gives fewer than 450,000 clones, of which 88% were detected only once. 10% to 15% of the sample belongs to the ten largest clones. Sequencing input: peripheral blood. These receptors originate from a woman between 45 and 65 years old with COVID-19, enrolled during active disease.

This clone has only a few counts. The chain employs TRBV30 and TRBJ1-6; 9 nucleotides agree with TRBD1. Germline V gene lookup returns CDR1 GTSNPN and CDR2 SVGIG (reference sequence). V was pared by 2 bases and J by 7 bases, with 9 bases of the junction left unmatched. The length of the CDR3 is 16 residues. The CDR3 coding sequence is TGTGCCTGGAGTATACGACAGGGGGGAAGGAATTCACCCCTCCACTTT. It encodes CAWSIRQGGRNSPLHF.

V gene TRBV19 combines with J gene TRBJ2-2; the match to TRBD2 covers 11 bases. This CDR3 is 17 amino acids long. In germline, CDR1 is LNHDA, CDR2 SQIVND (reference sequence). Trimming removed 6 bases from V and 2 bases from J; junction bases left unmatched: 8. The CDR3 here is CASSRTGTSGNTGELFF. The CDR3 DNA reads TGTGCCAGTAGCCGGACCGGGACTAGCGGTAACACCGGGGAGCTGTTTTTT.

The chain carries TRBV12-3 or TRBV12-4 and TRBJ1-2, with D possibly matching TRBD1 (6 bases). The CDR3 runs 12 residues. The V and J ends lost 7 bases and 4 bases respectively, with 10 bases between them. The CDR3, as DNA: TGTGCCAGCAATCGGGGGGCCTATGGCTACACCTTC. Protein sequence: CASNRGAYGYTF.

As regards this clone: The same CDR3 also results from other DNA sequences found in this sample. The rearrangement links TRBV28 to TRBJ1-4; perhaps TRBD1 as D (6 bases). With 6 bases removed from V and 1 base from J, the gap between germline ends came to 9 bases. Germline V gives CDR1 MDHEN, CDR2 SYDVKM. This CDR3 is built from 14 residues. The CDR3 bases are TGTGCCAGCAGCAAACAGGGAACTAATGAAAAACTGTTTTTT. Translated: CASSKQGTNEKLFF.

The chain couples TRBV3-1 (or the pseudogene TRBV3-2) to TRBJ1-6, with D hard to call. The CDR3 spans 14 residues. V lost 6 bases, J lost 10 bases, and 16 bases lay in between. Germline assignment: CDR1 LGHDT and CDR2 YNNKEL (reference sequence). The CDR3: CASSQSETKSPLHF. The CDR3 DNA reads TGTGCCAGCAGTCAGTCCGAAACCAAATCACCCCTCCACTTT.

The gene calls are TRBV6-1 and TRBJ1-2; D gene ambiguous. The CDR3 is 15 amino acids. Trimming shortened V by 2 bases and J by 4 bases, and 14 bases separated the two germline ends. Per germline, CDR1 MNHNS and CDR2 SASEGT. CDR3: CASSEFTMGGYGYTF. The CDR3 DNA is TGTGCCAGCAGTGAATTTACTATGGGAGGCTATGGCTACACCTTC.

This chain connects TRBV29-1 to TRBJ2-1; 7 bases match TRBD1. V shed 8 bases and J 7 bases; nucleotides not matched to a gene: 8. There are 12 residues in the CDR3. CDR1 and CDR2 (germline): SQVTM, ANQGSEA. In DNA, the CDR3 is TGCAGCACCTCTTACAGGGGAAATGAGCAGTTCTTC. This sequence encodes CSTSYRGNEQFF.

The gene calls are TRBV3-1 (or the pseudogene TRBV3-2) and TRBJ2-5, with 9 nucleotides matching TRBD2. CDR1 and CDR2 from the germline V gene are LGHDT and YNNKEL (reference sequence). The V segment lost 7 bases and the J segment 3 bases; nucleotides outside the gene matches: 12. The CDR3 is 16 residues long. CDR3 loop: CASTLHERGEKETQYF. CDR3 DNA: TGTGCCAGCACCCTTCACGAGCGGGGGGAGAAAGAGACCCAGTACTTC.

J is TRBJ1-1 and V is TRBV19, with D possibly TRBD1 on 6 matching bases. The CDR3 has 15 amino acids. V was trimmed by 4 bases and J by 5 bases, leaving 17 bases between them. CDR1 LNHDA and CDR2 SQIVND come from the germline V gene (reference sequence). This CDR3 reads CASSTLRGRGTEAFF. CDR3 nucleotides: TGTGCCAGTAGTACTTTAAGGGGCAGGGGAACTGAAGCTTTCTTT.

Here the CDR3 DNA reads TGCAGTGCTGGTGGGTCCCTTCGAGGAGGATATACTGAAGCTTTCTTT. Protein sequence: CSAGGSLRGGYTEAFF. V is TRBV20-1 and J is TRBJ1-1, with D unresolved. This CDR3 is 16 amino acids long. Germline loops: CDR1 DFQATT, CDR2 SNEGSKA (reference sequence). Trimming took 5 bases from V and 5 from J, leaving 24 bases between them.

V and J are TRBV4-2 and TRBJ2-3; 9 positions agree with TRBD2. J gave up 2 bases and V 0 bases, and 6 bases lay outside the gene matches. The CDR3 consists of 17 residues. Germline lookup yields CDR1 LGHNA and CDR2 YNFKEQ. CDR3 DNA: TGTGCCAGCAGCCAAGAAACGCGGGGGGGCGACACAGATACGCAGTATTTT. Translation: CASSQETRGGDTDTQYF.

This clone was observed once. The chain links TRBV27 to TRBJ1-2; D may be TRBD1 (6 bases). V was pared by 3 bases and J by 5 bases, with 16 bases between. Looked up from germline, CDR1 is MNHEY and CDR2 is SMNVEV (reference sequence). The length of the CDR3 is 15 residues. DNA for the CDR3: TGTGCCAGCAGTTTGGTGCAGGACAGCATTTATGGCTACACCTTC. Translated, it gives CASSLVQDSIYGYTF.

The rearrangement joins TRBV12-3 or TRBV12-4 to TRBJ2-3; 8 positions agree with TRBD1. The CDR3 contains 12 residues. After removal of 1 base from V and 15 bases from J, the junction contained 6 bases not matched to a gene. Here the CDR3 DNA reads TGTGCCAGCAGTTTAGGCGGACAGGGACGTTATTTT. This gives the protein CASSLGGQGRYF.

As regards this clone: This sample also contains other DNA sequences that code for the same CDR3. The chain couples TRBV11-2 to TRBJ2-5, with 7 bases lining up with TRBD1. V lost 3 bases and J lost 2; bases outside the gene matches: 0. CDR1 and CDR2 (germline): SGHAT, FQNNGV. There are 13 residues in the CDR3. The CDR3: CASSLGQQETQYF. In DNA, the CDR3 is TGTGCCAGCAGCTTGGGACAGCAAGAGACCCAGTACTTC.

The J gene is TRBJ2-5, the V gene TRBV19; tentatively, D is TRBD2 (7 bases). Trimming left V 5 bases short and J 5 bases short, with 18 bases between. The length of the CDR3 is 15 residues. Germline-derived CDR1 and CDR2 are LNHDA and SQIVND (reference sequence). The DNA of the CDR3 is TGTGCCAGTAGTCCGCGGTCGGGGGGCGGGGAGACCCAGTACTTC. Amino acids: CASSPRSGGGETQYF. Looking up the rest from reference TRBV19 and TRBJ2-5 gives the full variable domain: DGGITQSPKYLFRKEGQNVTLSCEQNLNHDAMYWYRQDPGQGLRLIYYSQIVNDFQKGDIAEGYSVSREKKESFPLTVTSAQKNPTAFYLCASSPRSGGGETQYFGPGTRLLVL.

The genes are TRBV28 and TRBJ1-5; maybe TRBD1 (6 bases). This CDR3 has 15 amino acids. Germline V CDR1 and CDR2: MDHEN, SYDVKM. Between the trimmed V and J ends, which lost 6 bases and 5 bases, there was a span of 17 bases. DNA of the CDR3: TGTGCCAGCAGCCTTGGGGGCCACAGGTATCAGCCCCAGCATTTT. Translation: CASSLGGHRYQPQHF.